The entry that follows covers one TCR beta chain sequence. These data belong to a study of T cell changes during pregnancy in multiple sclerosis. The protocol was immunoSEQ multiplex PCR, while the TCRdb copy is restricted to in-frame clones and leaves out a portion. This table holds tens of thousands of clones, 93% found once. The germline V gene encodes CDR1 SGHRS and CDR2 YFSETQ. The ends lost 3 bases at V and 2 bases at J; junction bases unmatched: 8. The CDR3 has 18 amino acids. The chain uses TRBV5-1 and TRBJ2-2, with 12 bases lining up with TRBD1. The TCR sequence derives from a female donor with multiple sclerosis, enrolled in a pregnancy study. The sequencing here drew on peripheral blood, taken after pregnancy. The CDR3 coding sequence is TGCGCCAGCAGCTCACCCCGGGACAGGGGGCGAAACACCGGGGAGCTGTTTTTT. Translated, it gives CASSSPRDRGRNTGELFF. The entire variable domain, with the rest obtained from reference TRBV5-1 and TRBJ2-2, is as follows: KAGVTQTPRYLIKTRGQQVTLSCSPISGHRSVSWYQQTPGQGLQFLFEYFSETQRNKGNFPGRFSGRQFSNSRSEMNVSTLELGDSALYLCASSSPRDRGRNTGELFFGEGSRLTVL.